This record covers a single T cell receptor beta chain. Its antigen remains unknown. The data are from a study of T cell responses to AZD1222 COVID-19 vaccine. Study findings and constraints: Of the AZD1222 recipients, only five to seven were seropositive at baseline. Spike was spanned by vaccine-associated CD4 TCRs, with dominance at 160-218 and 743-854.

Between the trimmed V and J ends, which lost 1 base and 2 bases, there was a span of 5 bases. Germline lookup yields CDR1 LGHNA and CDR2 YNFKEQ. The CDR3 totals 13 residues. Assay: immunoSEQ multiplex PCR; the TCRdb copy retains only in-frame clones and omits some. There are around 72,000 clones in the sample; about nine tenths occur only once, and around 24% lies in the top ten. This sequence originates from an adult in good health. The sample was peripheral blood, taken on day 0 of AZD1222 vaccination. The J gene is TRBJ1-1, the V gene TRBV4-2; D not resolved. CDR3 nucleotides: TGTGCCAGCAGCCAAGCAGGAAACACTGAAGCTTTCTTT. Its protein product is CASSQAGNTEAFF.